Listed below are T cell receptor beta chains from one sample, sequenced in a study of blood T cell repertoires in COVID-19. Assay used: immunoSEQ multiplex PCR; TCRdb lists only in-frame clones, some missing. The sample holds roughly 210,000 clones, more than 75% seen once. Specimen: PBMCs or T cells enriched from blood (not recorded which). The receptors were gathered from a man between 25 and 39 years old in a cohort exposed to, infected with or recovered from COVID-19 (not recorded which). CDR3s include the opening cysteine and the closing phenylalanine or tryptophan. Fields, in order: CDR3 protein, CDR3 DNA, D gene, V gene, clone size, J gene. A D gene is named only where the DNA matches it firmly. Size tells how often a clone was seen (once, few, many) or the class of an expanded clone, and some rows leave it out.

CASSPETGPLHF,TGTGCCAGCTCACCAGAGACAGGGCCCCTCCACTTT,TRBD1,TRBV18,NA,TRBJ1-6
CASSLSGRTEAFF,TGTGCCAGCAGTTTGTCAGGGCGCACTGAAGCTTTCTTT,NA,TRBV27,NA,TRBJ1-1
CASSVTTHGSGYTF,TGTGCCAGCAGCGTGACAACCCACGGCAGTGGCTACACCTTC,NA,TRBV9,NA,TRBJ1-2
CSVTGTGVGEETQYF,TGCAGCGTCACCGGGACAGGGGTAGGGGAGGAGACCCAGTACTTC,TRBD1,TRBV29-1,NA,TRBJ2-5
CASSLPGTLGVEQYF,TGTGCCAGCAGTTTACCCGGTACATTAGGGGTTGAGCAGTACTTC,NA,TRBV28,once,TRBJ2-7
CASSESETVDTEAFF,TGTGCCAGCAGTGAAAGCGAGACCGTGGACACTGAAGCTTTCTTT,NA,TRBV2,NA,TRBJ1-1
CASSWATGALEQYF,TGTGCCAGCAGCTGGGCGACAGGGGCTCTCGAGCAGTACTTC,TRBD1,TRBV7-2,NA,TRBJ2-7
CASSFRDRADEQYF,TGTGCCAGCAGCTTTCGGGACAGGGCTGATGAGCAGTACTTC,TRBD1,TRBV7-9,NA,TRBJ2-7
CASSPHSTGYTEAFF,TGTGCCAGCAGTCCTCACTCGACAGGGTACACTGAAGCTTTCTTT,TRBD1,TRBV27,NA,TRBJ1-1
CASRMTQQGAEAFF,TGTGCCAGTAGGATGACCCAACAGGGGGCTGAAGCTTTCTTT,TRBD1,TRBV19,NA,TRBJ1-1
CASSYLRDNYEQYF,TGTGCCAGCAGTTACCTCCGGGACAACTACGAGCAGTACTTC,NA,TRBV27,NA,TRBJ2-7
CASSLTLAGGGPDTQYF,TGTGCCAGCAGCTTAACGCTAGCGGGAGGGGGCCCAGATACGCAGTATTTT,TRBD2,TRBV7-9,NA,TRBJ2-3
CASSLRSTEQYF,TGTGCCAGCAGCTTAAGGAGTACCGAGCAGTACTTC,NA,TRBV13,NA,TRBJ2-7
CASSSYRGQDTGELFF,TGTGCCAGCAGCTCCTACAGGGGGCAGGACACCGGGGAGCTGTTTTTT,TRBD1,TRBV7-3,NA,TRBJ2-2
CASRTPRRTNEQFF,TGTGCCAGCAGGACACCGAGACGAACCAATGAGCAGTTCTTC,NA,TRBV11-2,NA,TRBJ2-1
CASSRRAGQQPQHF,TGTGCCAGCAGTAGGCGGGCTGGGCAACAGCCCCAGCATTTT,NA,TRBV27,NA,TRBJ1-5
CASSRTSADTGELFF,TGTGCCAGCAGTCGAACTAGCGCGGACACCGGGGAGCTGTTTTTT,TRBD2,TRBV6-2/TRBV6-3,NA,TRBJ2-2
CASSRLAGGFNEQFF,TGTGCCAGTAGTCGGCTAGCGGGAGGGTTCAATGAGCAGTTCTTC,TRBD2,TRBV19,NA,TRBJ2-1
CASSPNPGTGEQPQHF,TGTGCCAGCAGCCCTAATCCCGGGACAGGGGAACAGCCCCAGCATTTT,TRBD1,TRBV3-1/TRBV3-2,NA,TRBJ1-5
CASSSFGVSTDTQYF,TGCGCCAGCAGCTCGTTCGGGGTTAGCACAGATACGCAGTATTTT,NA,TRBV5-1,NA,TRBJ2-3
CASSVGQGEFF,TGTGCCAGCAGCGTAGGACAGGGCGAGTTCTTC,TRBD1,TRBV28,few,TRBJ2-1
CASSIMWGHGFVYEQFF,TGTGCCAGCAGTATTATGTGGGGGCACGGTTTTGTCTATGAGCAGTTCTTC,NA,TRBV7-9,NA,TRBJ2-1
CASSFRQAGDEKLFF,TGTGCCAGCAGCTTTAGGCAGGCAGGGGATGAAAAACTGTTTTTT,NA,TRBV5-4,NA,TRBJ1-4
CASSKFRESNEKLFF,TGTGCCAGCAGCAAATTCCGGGAAAGTAATGAAAAACTGTTTTTT,NA,TRBV27,NA,TRBJ1-4
CATHERDLGNEQFF,TGTGCCACGCACGAGCGGGACTTGGGCAATGAGCAGTTCTTC,TRBD2,TRBV10-3,NA,TRBJ2-1
CASSPADRPGGEQFF,TGTGCCAGCAGCCCAGCGGACAGGCCAGGGGGCGAGCAGTTCTTC,TRBD1,TRBV7-9,NA,TRBJ2-1
CASSSQGADEQFF,TGCGCCAGCAGCTCGCAGGGGGCCGATGAGCAGTTCTTC,TRBD1,TRBV5-1,NA,TRBJ2-1
CASSADTGVRDIQYF,TGTGCCAGCAGCGCCGATACAGGGGTAAGGGACATTCAGTACTTC,TRBD1,TRBV9,NA,TRBJ2-4
CATSRAGGLVETQYF,TGTGCCACCAGCAGAGCGGGAGGATTAGTGGAGACCCAGTACTTC,TRBD2,TRBV15,few,TRBJ2-5
CSARSPSTQYF,TGCAGTGCTAGATCCCCTTCTACGCAGTATTTT,NA,TRBV20-1,NA,TRBJ2-3
CASSYFSEQYF,TGTGCCAGCAGTTATTTCTCCGAGCAGTACTTC,NA,TRBV6-5,NA,TRBJ2-7
CASSLGGTGGPPLHF,TGTGCCAGCAGCTTAGGGGGCACAGGGGGTCCACCCCTCCACTTT,TRBD1,TRBV7-9,NA,TRBJ1-6
CASSVVAGYNEQFF,TGTGCCAGCAGCGTAGTGGCGGGTTACAATGAGCAGTTCTTC,NA,TRBV9,NA,TRBJ2-1
CASRMTGKSNSPLHF,TGTGCCAGCAGGATGACAGGGAAGAGTAATTCACCCCTCCACTTT,TRBD1,TRBV11-2,NA,TRBJ1-6
CASSDGAGVSEQYF,TGTGCCAGCAGCGACGGAGCGGGAGTCTCCGAGCAGTACTTC,NA,TRBV21-1,NA,TRBJ2-7
CANIRGLAGGPDTQYF,TGTGCCAACATCAGGGGACTAGCGGGAGGCCCAGATACGCAGTATTTT,TRBD2,TRBV2,NA,TRBJ2-3
CASSVGTDRNTIYF,TGTGCCAGCAGCGTAGGAACAGATCGAAACACCATATATTTT,NA,TRBV9,once,TRBJ1-3
CASSPGTAEFF,TGTGCCAGCAGTCCCGGGACAGCCGAGTTCTTC,TRBD1,TRBV25-1,once,TRBJ2-1
CASNEQASNQPQHF,TGTGCCAGTAACGAACAGGCCTCCAATCAGCCCCAGCATTTT,NA,TRBV19,once,TRBJ1-5
CSARSLGTIYF,TGCAGTGCTAGAAGCCTAGGCACCATATATTTT,NA,TRBV20-1,NA,TRBJ1-3
CASSQDIGGKTGELFF,TGTGCCAGCAGCCAAGATATAGGCGGGAAGACCGGGGAGCTGTTTTTT,NA,TRBV4-2,NA,TRBJ2-2
CASSPGQNTEAFF,TGTGCCAGCTCACCTGGGCAGAACACTGAAGCTTTCTTT,NA,TRBV18,NA,TRBJ1-1
CASTHRGRDTEAFF,TGTGCCAGTACCCATAGGGGCAGGGACACTGAAGCTTTCTTT,NA,TRBV19,NA,TRBJ1-1
CASSLSYRYAEAFF,TGTGCCAGCAGTTTATCATACAGGTACGCTGAAGCTTTCTTT,NA,TRBV27,NA,TRBJ1-1
CASSRSQGAVNEKLFF,TGTGCCAGCAGCCGCTCGCAGGGGGCGGTTAATGAAAAACTGTTTTTT,TRBD1,TRBV4-2,NA,TRBJ1-4
CASRLAGGGQETQYF,TGTGCCAGCAGGTTAGCGGGAGGAGGTCAAGAGACCCAGTACTTC,TRBD2,TRBV7-9,NA,TRBJ2-5
CASSSSPGLAVGMGEQYF,TGTGCCAGCAGTTCCTCCCCGGGACTAGCCGTTGGGATGGGGGAGCAGTACTTC,TRBD2,TRBV27,NA,TRBJ2-7
CASSQGAGDYTF,TGTGCCAGCAGCCAAGGTGCGGGCGACTACACCTTC,NA,TRBV4-2,NA,TRBJ1-2
CASSLGLSEAFF,TGTGCCAGCAGCTTAGGCCTGAGTGAAGCTTTCTTT,NA,TRBV13,NA,TRBJ1-1
CASSYIAGRKNIQYF,TGTGCCAGCAGCTACATAGCGGGACGGAAAAACATTCAGTACTTC,TRBD2,TRBV5-6,NA,TRBJ2-4
CASSPTSKGGEKLFF,TGTGCCAGCTCACCAACTTCCAAGGGAGGAGAAAAACTGTTTTTT,NA,TRBV18,NA,TRBJ1-4
CASSDSLGLAGGRYYEQYF,TGTGCCAGCAGTGACTCATTAGGACTAGCGGGAGGTCGCTATTACGAGCAGTACTTC,TRBD2,TRBV6-2/TRBV6-3,NA,TRBJ2-7
CASRPVGSGQETQYF,TGTGCCAGTAGGCCGGTCGGCAGCGGTCAAGAGACCCAGTACTTC,NA,TRBV19,once,TRBJ2-5
CASSLWRTGSHEQYF,TGTGCCAGCAGTTTATGGAGGACAGGGAGCCACGAGCAGTACTTC,TRBD1,TRBV28,NA,TRBJ2-7
CASSPGTSGTHEQFF,TGTGCCAGCAGTCCCGGGACTAGCGGGACACATGAGCAGTTCTTC,TRBD2,TRBV6-5,NA,TRBJ2-1
CASSYSGFWETQYF,TGTGCCAGCAGTTACTCAGGGTTTTGGGAGACCCAGTACTTC,NA,TRBV11-1,NA,TRBJ2-5
CAAPVLSYEQYF,TGTGCCGCACCCGTACTCTCCTACGAGCAGTACTTC,NA,TRBV7-3,NA,TRBJ2-7
CASSLLVGRRAWEQFF,TGTGCCAGCAGTTTATTAGTCGGGAGGCGGGCGTGGGAGCAGTTCTTC,TRBD2,TRBV28,NA,TRBJ2-1
CASSRPWTDSTDTQYF,TGTGCCAGCAGTCGGCCGTGGACAGACTCCACAGATACGCAGTATTTT,NA,TRBV6-2/TRBV6-3,NA,TRBJ2-3
CASSSRVDSSGANVLTF,TGTGCCAGCAGTTCACGAGTTGACAGCTCTGGGGCCAACGTCCTGACTTTC,NA,TRBV27,NA,TRBJ2-6